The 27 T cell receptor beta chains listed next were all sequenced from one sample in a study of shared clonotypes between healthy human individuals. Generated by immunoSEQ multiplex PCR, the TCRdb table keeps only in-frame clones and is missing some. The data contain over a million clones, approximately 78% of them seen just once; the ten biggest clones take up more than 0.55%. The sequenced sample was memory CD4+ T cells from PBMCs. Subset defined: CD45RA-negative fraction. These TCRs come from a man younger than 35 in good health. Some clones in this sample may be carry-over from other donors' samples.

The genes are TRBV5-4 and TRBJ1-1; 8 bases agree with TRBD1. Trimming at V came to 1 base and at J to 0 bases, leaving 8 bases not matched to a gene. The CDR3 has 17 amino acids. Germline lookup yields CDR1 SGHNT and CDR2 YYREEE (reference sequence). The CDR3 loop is CASSLKGTGAMNTEAFF. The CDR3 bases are TGTGCCAGCAGCTTGAAAGGGACAGGCGCTATGAACACTGAAGCTTTCTTT.

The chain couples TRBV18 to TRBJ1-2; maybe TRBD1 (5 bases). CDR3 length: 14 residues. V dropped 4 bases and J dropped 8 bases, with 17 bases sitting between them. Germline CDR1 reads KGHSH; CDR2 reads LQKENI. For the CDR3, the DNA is TGTGCCAGCTCACTTACCGGGACGCGAAGCGGCTACACCTTC. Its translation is CASSLTGTRSGYTF.

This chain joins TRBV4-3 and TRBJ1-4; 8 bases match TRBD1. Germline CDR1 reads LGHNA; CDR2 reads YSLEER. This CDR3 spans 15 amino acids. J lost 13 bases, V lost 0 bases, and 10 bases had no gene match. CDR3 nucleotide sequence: TGCGCCAGCAGCCAAGATGGGCAGGGGGCTATGGGACTGTTTTTT. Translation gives CASSQDGQGAMGLFF.

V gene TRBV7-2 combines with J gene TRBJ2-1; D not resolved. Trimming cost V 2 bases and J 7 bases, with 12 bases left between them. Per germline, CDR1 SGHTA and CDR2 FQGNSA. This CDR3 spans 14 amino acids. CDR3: CASSLSLVENEQFF. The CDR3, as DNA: TGTGCCAGCAGCTTATCCCTAGTGGAGAATGAGCAGTTCTTC.

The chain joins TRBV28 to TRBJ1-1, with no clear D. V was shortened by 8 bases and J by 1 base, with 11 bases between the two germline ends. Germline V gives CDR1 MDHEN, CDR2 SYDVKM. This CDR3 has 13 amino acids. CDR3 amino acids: CASGLRGNTEAFF. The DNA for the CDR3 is TGTGCCAGCGGCTTGCGGGGGAACACTGAAGCTTTCTTT.

CDR3 sequence reads: CASSYSPESGYTF. CDR3 nucleotide sequence: TGTGCCAGCAGTTACTCTCCAGAGTCTGGCTACACCTTC. The chain carries TRBV6-5 and TRBJ1-2; D is ambiguous. This CDR3 has 13 amino acids. Germline V gives CDR1 MNHEY, CDR2 SVGAGI. Between the trimmed V and J ends, which lost 0 bases and 7 bases, there was a span of 9 bases.

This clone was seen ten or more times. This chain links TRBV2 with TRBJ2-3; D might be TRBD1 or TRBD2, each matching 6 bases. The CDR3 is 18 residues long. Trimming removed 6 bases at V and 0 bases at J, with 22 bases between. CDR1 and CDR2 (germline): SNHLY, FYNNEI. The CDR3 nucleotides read TGTGCCAGCAGAACAGGGCGGGGTAGCCGCGGTAGCACAGATACGCAGTATTTT. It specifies CASRTGRGSRGSTDTQYF. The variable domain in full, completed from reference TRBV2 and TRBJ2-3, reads EPEVTQTPSHQVTQMGQEVILRCVPISNHLYFYWYRQILGQKVEFLVSFYNNEISEKSEIFDDQFSVERPDGSNFTLKIRSTKLEDSAMYFCASRTGRGSRGSTDTQYFGPGTRLTVL.

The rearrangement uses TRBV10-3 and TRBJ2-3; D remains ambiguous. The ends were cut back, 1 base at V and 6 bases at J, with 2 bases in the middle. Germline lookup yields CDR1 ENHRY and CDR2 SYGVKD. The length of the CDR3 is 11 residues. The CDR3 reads CAISEFDTQYF. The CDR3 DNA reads TGTGCCATCAGTGAGTTTGATACGCAGTATTTT.

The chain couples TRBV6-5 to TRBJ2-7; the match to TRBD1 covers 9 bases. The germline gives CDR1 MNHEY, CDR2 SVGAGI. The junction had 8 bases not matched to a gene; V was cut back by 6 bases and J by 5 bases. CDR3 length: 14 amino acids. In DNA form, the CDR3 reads TGTGCCAGCAGCCCCCACGGGACAGGGAACGAGCAGTACTTC. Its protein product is CASSPHGTGNEQYF.

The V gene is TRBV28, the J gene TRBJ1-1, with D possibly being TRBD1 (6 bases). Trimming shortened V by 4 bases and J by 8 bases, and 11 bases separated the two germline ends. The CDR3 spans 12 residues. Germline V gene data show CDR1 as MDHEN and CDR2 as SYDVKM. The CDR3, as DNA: TGTGCCAGCAGTTACGGACAGATCGAAGCTTTCTTT. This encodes CASSYGQIEAFF.

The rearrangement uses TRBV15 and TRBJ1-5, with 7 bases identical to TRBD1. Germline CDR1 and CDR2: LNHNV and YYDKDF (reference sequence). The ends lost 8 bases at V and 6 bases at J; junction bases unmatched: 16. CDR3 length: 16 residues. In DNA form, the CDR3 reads TGTGCCACCGCGAACTTGATCGACAGGGTCGGTCAGCCCCAGCATTTT. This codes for CATANLIDRVGQPQHF.

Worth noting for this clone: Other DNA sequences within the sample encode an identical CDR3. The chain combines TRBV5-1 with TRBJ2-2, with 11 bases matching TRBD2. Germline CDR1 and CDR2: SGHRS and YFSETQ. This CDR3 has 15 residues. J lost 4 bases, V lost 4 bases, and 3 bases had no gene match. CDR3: CASSGLAGGTGELFF. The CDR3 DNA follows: TGCGCCAGCAGCGGGCTAGCGGGAGGCACCGGGGAGCTGTTTTTT.

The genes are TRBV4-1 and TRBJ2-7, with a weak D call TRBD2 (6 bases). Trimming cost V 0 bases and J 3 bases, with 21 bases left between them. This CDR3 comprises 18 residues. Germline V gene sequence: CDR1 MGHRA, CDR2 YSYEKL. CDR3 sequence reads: CASSQDFEGAGPNYEQYF. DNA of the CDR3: TGCGCCAGCAGCCAAGATTTCGAAGGTGCGGGGCCCAACTACGAGCAGTACTTC.

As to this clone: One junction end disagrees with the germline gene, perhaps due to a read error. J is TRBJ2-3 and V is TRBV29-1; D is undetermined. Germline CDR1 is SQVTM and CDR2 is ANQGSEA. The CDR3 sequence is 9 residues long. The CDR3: CSDEDTQYF. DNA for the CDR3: TGCAGCGATGAAGATACGCAGTATTTT.

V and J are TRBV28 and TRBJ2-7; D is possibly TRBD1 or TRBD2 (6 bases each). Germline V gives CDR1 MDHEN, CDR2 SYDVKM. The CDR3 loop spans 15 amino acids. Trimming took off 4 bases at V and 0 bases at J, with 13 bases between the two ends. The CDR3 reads CASSWRGSSSYEQYF. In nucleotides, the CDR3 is TGTGCCAGCAGTTGGAGGGGGAGCAGCTCCTACGAGCAGTACTTC. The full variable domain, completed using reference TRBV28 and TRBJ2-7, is DVKVTQSSRYLVKRTGEKVFLECVQDMDHENMFWYRQDPGLGLRLIYFSYDVKMKEKGDIPEGYSVSREKKERFSLILESASTNQTSMYLCASSWRGSSSYEQYFGPGTRLTVT.

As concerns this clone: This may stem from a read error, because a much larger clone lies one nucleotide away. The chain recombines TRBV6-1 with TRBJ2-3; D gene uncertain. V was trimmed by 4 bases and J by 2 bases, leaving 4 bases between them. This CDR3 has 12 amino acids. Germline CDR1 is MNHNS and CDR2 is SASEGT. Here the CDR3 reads CASSVATDTQYF. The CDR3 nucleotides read TGTGCCAGCAGTGTTGCCACAGATACGCAGTATTTT.

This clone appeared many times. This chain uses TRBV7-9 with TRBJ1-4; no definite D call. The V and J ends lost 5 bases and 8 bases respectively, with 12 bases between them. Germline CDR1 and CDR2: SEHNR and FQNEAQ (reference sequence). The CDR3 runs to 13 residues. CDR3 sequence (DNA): TGTGCCAGCAGCCTTTCGGGTGAGGAAAAACTGTTTTTT. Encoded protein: CASSLSGEEKLFF.

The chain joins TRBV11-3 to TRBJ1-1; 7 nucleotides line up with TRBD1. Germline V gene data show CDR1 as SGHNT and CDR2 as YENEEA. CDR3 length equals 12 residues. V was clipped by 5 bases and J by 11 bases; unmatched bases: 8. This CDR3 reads CASSLRQGRAFF. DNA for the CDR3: TGTGCCAGCAGCCTCCGACAGGGAAGGGCTTTCTTT.

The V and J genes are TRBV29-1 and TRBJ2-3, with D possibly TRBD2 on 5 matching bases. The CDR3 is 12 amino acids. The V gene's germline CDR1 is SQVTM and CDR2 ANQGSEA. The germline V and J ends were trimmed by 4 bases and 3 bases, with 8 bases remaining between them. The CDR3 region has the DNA TGCAGCGTTGCGCGGGCAACAGATACGCAGTATTTT. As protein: CSVARATDTQYF.

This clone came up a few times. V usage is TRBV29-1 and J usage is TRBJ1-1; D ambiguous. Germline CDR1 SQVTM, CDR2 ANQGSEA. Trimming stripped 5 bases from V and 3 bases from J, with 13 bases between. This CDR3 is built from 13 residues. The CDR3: CSVSPFTHTEAFF. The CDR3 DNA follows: TGCAGCGTTAGCCCATTCACCCACACTGAAGCTTTCTTT.

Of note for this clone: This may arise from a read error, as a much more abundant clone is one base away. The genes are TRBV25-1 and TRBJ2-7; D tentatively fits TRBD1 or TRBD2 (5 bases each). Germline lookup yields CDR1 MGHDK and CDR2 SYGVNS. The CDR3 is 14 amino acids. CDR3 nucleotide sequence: TGTGCCAGCGGAGGAGACCGGGACGCCTACGGGCAGTACTTC. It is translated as CASGGDRDAYGQYF.

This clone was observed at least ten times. DNA for the CDR3: TGCGCCAGCAGCTTCTCAAAGGAAAGCTCCTACGAGCAGTACTTC. Amino acid sequence: CASSFSKESSYEQYF. The chain links TRBV5-1 to TRBJ2-7; D not resolved. The CDR3 has 15 residues. Trimming cost V 2 bases and J 0 bases, with 12 bases left between them. From germline, CDR1 is SGHRS and CDR2 YFSETQ.

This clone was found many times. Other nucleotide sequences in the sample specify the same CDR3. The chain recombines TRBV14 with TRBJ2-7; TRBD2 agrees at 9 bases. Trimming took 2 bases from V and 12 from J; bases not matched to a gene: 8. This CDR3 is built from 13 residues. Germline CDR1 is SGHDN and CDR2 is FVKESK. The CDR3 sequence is CASSQKLAGVPYF. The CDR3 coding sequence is TGTGCCAGCAGCCAAAAATTAGCGGGAGTTCCGTACTTC.

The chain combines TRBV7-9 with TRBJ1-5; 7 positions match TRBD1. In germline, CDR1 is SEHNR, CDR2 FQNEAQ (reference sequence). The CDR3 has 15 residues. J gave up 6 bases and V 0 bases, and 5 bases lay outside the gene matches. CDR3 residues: CASSLAGQVGQPQHF. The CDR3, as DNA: TGTGCCAGCAGCTTAGCAGGACAGGTCGGTCAGCCCCAGCATTTT.

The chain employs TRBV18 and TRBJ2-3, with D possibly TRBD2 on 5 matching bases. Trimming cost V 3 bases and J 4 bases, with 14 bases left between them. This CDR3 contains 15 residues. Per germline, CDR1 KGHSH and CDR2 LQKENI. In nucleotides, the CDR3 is TGTGCCAGCTCACCGGTGCATGGGAGTGCAGATACGCAGTATTTT. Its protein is CASSPVHGSADTQYF.

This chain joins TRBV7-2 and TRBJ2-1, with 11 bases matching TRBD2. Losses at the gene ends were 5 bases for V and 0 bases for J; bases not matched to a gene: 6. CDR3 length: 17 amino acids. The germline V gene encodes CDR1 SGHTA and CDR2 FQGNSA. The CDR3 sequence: CASSRLAGISSYNEQFF. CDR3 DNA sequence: TGTGCCAGCAGCCGACTAGCGGGAATAAGCTCCTACAATGAGCAGTTCTTC.

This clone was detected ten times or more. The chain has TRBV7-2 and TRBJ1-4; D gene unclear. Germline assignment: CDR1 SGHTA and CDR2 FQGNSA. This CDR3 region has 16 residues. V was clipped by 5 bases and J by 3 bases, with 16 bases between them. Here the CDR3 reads CASSAPGSGPNEKLFF. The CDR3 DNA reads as TGTGCCAGCAGCGCGCCGGGGTCGGGCCCTAATGAAAAACTGTTTTTT.